The source of this T cell receptor (beta chain) is a study of CD8 T cells in ankylosing spondylitis. Overall study results and limits: A motif in TCR beta, a set of seven to nine highly homologous variants, appeared characteristic of ankylosing spondylitis blood. The study looked at matched synovial fluid samples from ankylosing spondylitis patients. Disease-linked clones were reported to be significantly enriched there. Earlier literature documents some of the motif variants in reactive arthritis synovial fluid and blood.

On this clonotype itself: As yet, its antigen is unknown.

It was by quantitative 5'-RACE with molecular barcodes that TCR beta libraries were made. TCRdb used MiXCR to reprocess the 5' RACE reads, holding one entry per CDR3 protein. Here the sample spans roughly 300,000 distinct CDR3 sequences, 8% being singletons. The sequence derives from a male donor with ankylosing spondylitis. The sample taken for sequencing was blood, either unsorted or a sorted T cell fraction (not recorded which).

CDR3 sequence (DNA): TGTGCCAGCACCTTAGGGGCGGGGCGAATCAAACTGTTTTTT. Translating it yields CASTLGAGRIKLFF. The chain recombines TRBV12-3 or TRBV12-4 with TRBJ1-4; tentatively, D is TRBD1 (5 bases). V lost 7 bases and J lost 11, with 20 bases in between. This CDR3 has 14 amino acids.